The sequence of this TCR beta chain was determined in a study of cytomegalovirus exposure and HLA in healthy donors (dated by TCRdb to 2015 to 2018). Background for the entire study: An earlier analysis of roughly 500 of the donors reported about 290 Gb of sequence data and some 120 million unique TCR beta sequences from 190 million or so T cells. An early release that covered around 590 HLA-typed donors contained 300 to 350 gigabases of sequencing data and approximately 85 million unique TCR sequences. Of the roughly 400 genotyped donors, approximately 83% fell in the genetic ancestry cluster associated with self-reported Caucasian donors. The aim of the study was to test whether cataloging public T cell receptors could identify signatures of past pathogen exposure. The study profiled the T cell repertoires of about 720 subjects by immunosequencing and related them to cytomegalovirus serostatus. Besides the first cohort of some 670 subjects, a separate validation cohort made up of 120 or so different subjects was used. To predict cytomegalovirus infection status, the study brought together high-throughput TCR immunosequencing, statistical association of individual TCRs with disease status, and machine learning. In a later analysis, previously published TCR beta repertoires from 666 donors were re-analyzed and high-resolution HLA genotyping was added so that TCR occurrence patterns could be studied. The later analysis used no new phenotypic data to find candidate immune exposures, relying instead on TCR beta sequences and their occurrence across donors. An earlier analysis of nearly 600 of the donors applied high-throughput TCR beta sequencing to assess whether each TCR beta V gene segment acted as functional or pseudogenic. Alongside the repertoire data, information on donor age, sex, ethnicity and CMV serostatus was compiled. A later genetic analysis took genome-wide SNP genotypes for 398 of the 666 donors and used that subset as a discovery cohort. Every discovery cohort repertoire had been produced on one sequencing platform. HLA typing covered class I and class II loci at four-digit resolution. Typing coverage varied by locus: roughly 620-630 donors for A, B, C, DRB1 and DQB1; approximately 500 for DQA1; more than 600 for DPA1; roughly 450 for DPB1. Four or five DR-DQ haplotypes were handled as single units for association and clustering because linkage in the cohort was strong. On average, roughly 240,000 unique TCR beta nucleotide sequences were sequenced per donor among a few hundred genotyped donors of the cohort, with about 17% of those sequences being non-productive.

The cohort comprised hundreds of healthy bone marrow donors. Cohort members were all nominally healthy when sampled, although unrecorded immune exposures were likely present. The donor tested CMV seronegative and was one of the 352 seronegative cohort members. A peripheral blood sample was collected from each donor, and TCR beta sequencing was performed on peripheral blood mononuclear cells. Genomic DNA extraction from the blood cell samples was performed with the Qiagen DNeasy Blood Extraction Kit. With respect to this clone: Its antigen is unknown. The record has no base qualities; no much larger clone is one base away.

Receptor libraries were prepared by the immunoSEQ multiplex PCR assay. For the multiplex PCR, a mixture combining 60 forward primers for TCR Vbeta segments and 13 reverse primers for TCR Jbeta segments was used. A multiplex PCR assay on genomic DNA amplified the CDR3 region of rearranged TCR beta genes. Amplified TCR beta libraries were sequenced as 87-base-pair reads on the Illumina HiSeq System. In the source study's methods: Across the 500 to 750 repertoires, a later analysis counted some 80 million unique TCR beta chains, around 10 million of which were shared by at least two donors. Raw reads were error-corrected and collapsed into unique sequences with a nearest-neighbor algorithm that merged closely related sequences to remove PCR and sequencing errors. CDR3 sequences were aligned to IMGT reference sequences to assign V, D and J gene segments. For a sequence to be retained, a match of at least six nucleotides to both a V gene segment and a J gene segment was required. A rearrangement was called productive if the CDR3 had no stop codons and remained in frame with V and J, and every other rearrangement was called non-productive. CDR3 was defined according to IMGT convention as the region running from the second conserved V-encoded cysteine to the conserved J-encoded phenylalanine. The earlier analysis of 500 to 600 of the donors excluded sequences that lacked an unambiguous match to a single V gene segment. In an earlier analysis of a few hundred of the donors, V segments were called functional above 56.7% productive rearrangements and were called segregating when the between-donor standard deviation exceeded 5%. A statistical classification framework was built to diagnose cytomegalovirus status from the catalog of TCR beta chain sequences. In a later analysis, TCR nucleotide sequences were compared against IMGT/GENE-DB human TR gene sequences so that V and J genes could be assigned. Using the TCRdist pipeline, a later analysis assigned CDR3 sequences along with most-parsimonious VDJ recombination scenarios. In a later analysis, each TCR beta chain was defined by its CDR3 amino acid sequence together with its V-gene family, and reads lacking a unique V-gene family were excluded. In a later analysis, approximately 640 highly shared, low-generation-probability nucleotide sequences were removed to address suspected cross-contamination and a sequencing artifact. For each public chain, a later analysis derived a clonal expansion index from normalized ranks of inferred template counts within each repertoire. In a later analysis, generation probabilities were computed using a VDJ recombination model fitted to out-of-frame rearrangements, and the results were checked against IGoR. A later analysis scored TCR-TCR, TCR-HLA and TCR-CMV co-occurrence with hypergeometric tests, applying a repertoire-size bias correction to TCR pairs. A later analysis estimated false discovery rates by permuting HLA or CMV assignments 20 times. In a later analysis, co-occurring TCRs were grouped using DBSCAN, with TCRdist sequence similarity added in when clustering inside HLA-allele-positive subsets. Repertoires with fewer than 30,000 or more than 120,000 public chains, plus five repertoires with anomalous nucleotide sharing, were excluded from co-occurrence clustering. Not all clones reach the TCRdb copy of this immuneACCESS table, which keeps in-frame sequences only. Checked studies attribute under half of the gap to unresolved V genes and leave the rest unexplained. V and J calls and clone size are as listed in that table; D and trimming were resolved from the DNA. The sample includes about 140,000 clones, with just under 70% observed a single time. Approximately 4.3% of the sample is in the top ten clones.

Including cysteine and phenylalanine, the CDR3 has 14 amino acids. Only the CDR3 DNA is retained, 42 bases long and in frame from the first base. V loses 2 bases of germline sequence and J loses 5 bases, and the interval between the two ends is 7 bases. As encoded in the germline V gene, CDR1 is MNHNS while CDR2 is SASEGT. Results the study describes overall, beyond this receptor: Immune exposure information for the cohort was limited to CMV serostatus. Because some donors lacked HLA typing at each locus, the association tests relied only on the typed subset. Broadly in line with IMGT annotations, most TCR beta V segments showed up in productive rearrangements about 90% or about 30% of the time in an earlier analysis of several hundred of the donors. Linkage disequilibrium might explain the correlated functional status among segregating V segments, but an unknown experimental factor could not be ruled out. Compared with the approximately 710-donor mean, donors in an Asian-associated ancestry cluster had fewer N-insertions in productive TCRs, according to a later genetic analysis. Some IMGT-functional V segments, including TRBV6-2 and TRBV6-3, could not be told apart with the 87-base-pair reads, so those segments were excluded. In a later analysis, several top co-occurrence clusters were reported to appear linked to parvovirus B19, influenza, CMV and Epstein-Barr virus. In the study, approximately 160 TCR beta chains were listed as associated with cytomegalovirus. While some public TCRs were present in many individuals, most TCR sequences turned up only very rarely across donors. Strong co-occurrence of HLA alleles, especially DR and DQ, made assigning TCR associations to individual alleles difficult. Only TCR beta chains were sequenced in this cohort, and the absence of alpha or paired-chain data limited detectable features. A later genetic analysis associated a missense DCLRE1C variant with V-gene and J-gene trimming of TCR beta chains, and an independent cohort replicated the association. A further reported finding was that TCR beta sequences accurately predicted the HLA-A and HLA-B alleles for most subjects in the first cohort. The earlier analysis of approximately 590 of the donors excluded roughly 16 rarely observed V segments, including chromosome 9 orphons, because counts were too low. A cluster of highly shared sequence variants was judged likely to represent a technical artifact of the sequencing pipeline. In a later analysis, HLA-associated TCR beta chains were found to be more clonally expanded and to have lower generation probabilities than equally common non-associated chains. According to the authors, the approach could potentially be generalized to other disease states and immunological phenotypes. A later analysis found that most CMV-associated TCR beta chains appeared HLA-restricted, with HLA associations seemingly driven largely by CMV exposure. In vitro tests confirmed that three of the cytomegalovirus-associated TCR beta chains recognize cytomegalovirus antigens. According to a later analysis, TCR association rates differed among HLA loci, with DRB1 alleles showing the most associated TCRs and HLA-C alleles showing the fewest. A later analysis associated 15,000 or so TCR beta sequences with specific HLA alleles at a false discovery rate of 0.05. The classifier was reported to diagnose cytomegalovirus status with high specificity and sensitivity in both the original and validation cohorts. The presence/absence analyses assumed that sequencing depth was roughly uniform across donors, and that assumption may not be true.

The clonotype originates from a man in his sixties in good health and CMV-seronegative. Sequencing was carried out using PBMCs. The sequence joins TRBV6-1 to TRBJ1-6; the D gene identity is not certain. The nucleotide sequence is given as TGTGCCAGCAGTGAAACGGGGAATAATTCACCCCTCCACTTT. This sequence encodes CASSETGNNSPLHF.